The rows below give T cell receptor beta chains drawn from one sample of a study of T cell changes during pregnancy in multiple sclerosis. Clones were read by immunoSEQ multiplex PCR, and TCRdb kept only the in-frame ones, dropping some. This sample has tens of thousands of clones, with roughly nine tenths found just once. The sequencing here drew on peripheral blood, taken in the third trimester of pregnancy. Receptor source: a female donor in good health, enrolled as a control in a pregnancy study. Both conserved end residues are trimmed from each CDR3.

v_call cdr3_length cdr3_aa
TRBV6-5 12 ATMGRGSYNEQF
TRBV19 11 ASSIGTSQPQH
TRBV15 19 ATSRLMLGPLLAGRSNEQF
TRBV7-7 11 ASSVITGGEQF
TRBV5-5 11 ASSLGSQETQY
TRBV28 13 ASSPGLAGDNEQF
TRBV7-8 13 ASRVGVGTNEKLF
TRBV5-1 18 ASSWNTGTSGGDSYNEQF
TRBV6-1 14 ASSEASGAGANVLT
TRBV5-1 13 ASSLEELLNTEAF
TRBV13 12 ASSLESIRYEQY
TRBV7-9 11 ASSPGLEDTQY
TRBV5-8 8 ASRAYEQY
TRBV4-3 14 ASSQDRRSFTGELF
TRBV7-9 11 ASSPRGWETQY
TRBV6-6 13 ASTPGHRDNSPLH
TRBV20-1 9 SVQEGIEQY
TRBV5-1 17 ASSREPGLAGVSYNEQF